Each of the 8 T cell receptor beta chains below was sequenced from the same sample in a study of cytomegalovirus exposure and HLA in healthy donors. Primers: 60 Vbeta forward and 13 Jbeta reverse. The protocol was immunoSEQ multiplex PCR, while the TCRdb copy is restricted to in-frame clones and leaves out a portion. This sample yields over 150,000 clones, of which roughly three quarters are seen a single time; 7.5% to 9% belongs to the top ten. The sequenced sample was PBMCs. The receptors were sampled from a man aged 30 to 45 in good health and CMV-seropositive.

The rearrangement links TRBV6-5 to TRBJ2-4; no clear D. Germline V lookup: CDR1 MNHEY, CDR2 SVGAGI. The CDR3 has 11 residues. Trimming removed 8 bases from V and 4 bases from J, with 6 bases in between. The CDR3 sequence: CASEAKNIQYF. The CDR3 bases are TGTGCCAGCGAGGCGAAAAACATTCAGTACTTC.

This chain's CDR3 is CASRPTGDNQPQHF. The CDR3 DNA is TGTGCCAGCAGGCCTACAGGGGATAATCAGCCCCAGCATTTT. The gene calls are TRBV6-5 and TRBJ1-5; 7 bases fit TRBD1. Per germline, CDR1 MNHEY and CDR2 SVGAGI. V lost 6 bases and J lost 4; bases outside the gene matches: 6. This CDR3 has 14 residues.

This clone was seen ten or more times. The V call is TRBV7-8, the J call TRBJ2-7; D unclear. From germline, CDR1 is SGHVS and CDR2 FQNEAQ. V was clipped by 3 bases and J by 2 bases, with 5 bases between them. CDR3 length: 12 amino acids. The CDR3 DNA reads TGTGCCAGCAGCTTTAGTCCCTACGAGCAGTACTTC. Residues: CASSFSPYEQYF.

This clone appeared a single time. The chain carries TRBV4-2 and TRBJ1-1; TRBD1 agrees at 7 bases. The trim removed 0 bases at V and 4 bases at J, leaving 2 bases unmatched. Germline V gene lookup returns CDR1 LGHNA and CDR2 YNFKEQ. This CDR3 is built from 14 residues. The CDR3 is CASSQEGDSTEAFF. The DNA for the CDR3 is TGTGCCAGCAGCCAAGAAGGGGACAGCACTGAAGCTTTCTTT.

This chain joins TRBV18 and TRBJ2-1; 7 positions match TRBD2. This CDR3 contains 15 residues. Germline V gene data show CDR1 as KGHSH and CDR2 as LQKENI. Trimming at V came to 2 bases and at J to 8 bases, leaving 9 bases not matched to a gene. CDR3 in amino acids: CASSPSSGTGYEQFF. The CDR3 DNA reads TGTGCCAGCTCACCATCTAGCGGTACTGGCTATGAGCAGTTCTTC.

This clone is a singleton in its sample. V is TRBV5-1 and J is TRBJ2-2; 9 bases are a match to TRBD1. V shed 4 bases and J 5 bases; nucleotides not matched to a gene: 3. CDR1 and CDR2 (germline): SGHRS, YFSETQ. This CDR3 comprises 14 residues. DNA of the CDR3: TGCGCCAGCAGCACAGGACAGGGGACCGGGGAGCTGTTTTTT. It codes for CASSTGQGTGELFF.

The rearrangement links TRBV18 to TRBJ1-5, with a weak D call TRBD1 (5 bases). The germline CDR1 and CDR2 sequences are KGHSH and LQKENI. Trimming shortened V by 7 bases and J by 5 bases, and 15 bases separated the two germline ends. CDR3 length: 14 residues. CDR3 region: CASWAGNLHQPQHF. The CDR3 DNA is TGTGCCAGCTGGGCAGGGAATCTTCATCAGCCCCAGCATTTT.

This clone was observed a handful of times. V is TRBV7-9 and J is TRBJ2-3; tentatively, D is TRBD2 (6 bases). V lost 1 base to trimming and J lost 0 bases, with 17 bases between them. CDR1 is SEHNR and CDR2 is FQNEAQ in the germline V gene (reference sequence). The length of the CDR3 is 18 residues. The CDR3 DNA follows: TGTGCCAGCAGCTTAGGTTGGTCTGAGCGGGTTAGCACAGATACGCAGTATTTT. It codes for CASSLGWSERVSTDTQYF. The full variable domain, in which reference TRBV7-9 and TRBJ2-3 provide the parts outside the CDR3, is DTGVSQNPRHKITKRGQNVTFRCDPISEHNRLYWYRQTLGQGPEFLTYFQNEAQLEKSRLLSDRFSAERPKGSFSTLEIQRTEQGDSAMYLCASSLGWSERVSTDTQYFGPGTRLTVL.